The rows below give T cell receptor beta chains drawn from one sample of a study of T cells in Graves' hyperthyroidism and ophthalmopathy. One entry per CDR3 protein, called by TCRdb with MiXCR from the multiplex PCR reads. The sample yields about 400,000 distinct CDR3 sequences, about a sixth seen once. The material sequenced was blood. The receptors originated from a woman aged 18 to 35 with Graves' hyperthyroidism. Both conserved end residues are part of each CDR3. Fields, in order: clone size, CDR3 length, V gene, CDR3 protein. Clone size is stated in some rows and not others, as once, few, many or a class when expanded.

>many|10|TRBV10-3
CAFKGYEQYF
>NA|16|TRBV7-3
CASSFQAGGTADTQYF
>many|13|TRBV24-1
CATSDRASYEQYF
>NA|15|TRBV2
CASSTPGLTNQPQHF
>few|18|TRBV3-1
CASSQEVDIEGTNEKLFF
>NA|13|TRBV29-1
CSAQGPSTDTQYF
>many|15|TRBV28
CASHNRARGYYGYTF
>NA|15|TRBV27
CASSLELQGLYGYTF
>many|13|TRBV11-3
CASSPNGDTEAFF
>few|13|TRBV24-1
CASSGSSTGELFF
>NA|16|TRBV2
CASSEPWDRGNQPQHF
>many|13|TRBV12-3/TRBV12-4
CASSLLAEETQYF
>many|12|TRBV12-3/TRBV12-4
CASSLNSQPQHF